The entry below gives a single T cell receptor (beta chain) sequence along with its context. What it binds is unknown. Profiled with immunoSEQ multiplex PCR; TCRdb holds only in-frame clones, not every one. The sample contains around 84,000 clones, 75% to 90% of which appear only once. With 7 bases clipped from V and 2 bases from J, the junction kept 5 bases outside the gene matches. Germline CDR1 and CDR2: SNHLY and FYNNEI. The CDR3 has 13 residues. This entry belongs to a study of T cell responses to AZD1222 COVID-19 vaccine. General observations from the study: It was only after the peak T cell response that any repertoires were sampled. There were mostly white British donors and more females than males, and clonal diversity was possibly underestimated. At study baseline, merely several AZD1222 recipients were seropositive. CD4 TCRs covered the whole spike, strongest at regions 160-218 and 743-854.

The chain is built from TRBV2 and TRBJ2-7, with 7 bases matching TRBD2. The receptor comes from an adult in good health. This specimen consisted of peripheral blood, obtained on day 0 of AZD1222 vaccination. The CDR3 loop is CASMGEGAYEQYF. The CDR3 nucleotides are TGTGCCAGCATGGGGGAGGGAGCCTACGAGCAGTACTTC.